This TCR beta chain appears in the sequencing data of a study of blood T cell repertoires in COVID-19. On the study more broadly: The cDNA or gDNA used as material had been derived from T cells, B-cell-depleted T cells, or PBMCs.

V was cut by 3 bases and J by 0 bases, with 12 bases left in between. The CDR3 extends over 15 amino acids. Germline lookup yields CDR1 SGDLS and CDR2 YYNGEE. Authors' analysis steps: Reference gene primer amplification gave nucleated cell count estimates. The data were produced by immunoSEQ multiplex PCR, yet TCRdb's version contains in-frame clones alone and is incomplete. The V and J calls and the clone size are those of that table, but D and trimming were determined from the DNA. The table shows some 210,000 clones, with roughly 87% occurring only once. Participant age was about 18 to 100 years, and participants resided in approximately 25 US areas. Cohort placement rested on clinical history that participants reported themselves.

The sequence was collected from a man between 18 and 29 years old with acute COVID-19. This rearrangement joins TRBV9 to TRBJ1-1; a possible D gene is TRBD1 (6 bases). The sequenced material came from PBMCs or T cells enriched from blood (not recorded which). This chain's CDR3 is CASSAAQGMNTEAFF. The CDR3, as DNA: TGTGCCAGCAGCGCGGCACAGGGTATGAACACTGAAGCTTTCTTT.